This TCR beta chain is drawn from a study of OX40 agonist ivuxolimab in advanced cancers. Study findings and constraints: Clonal expansion in partial responders at 0.1-3.0 mg/kg ranked among the lowest.

Libraries were prepared by immunoSEQ multiplex PCR; TCRdb keeps only in-frame clonotypes and omits some of them. The sample records roughly 57,000 clones, around 90% being singletons. V lost 7 bases, J lost 0 bases, and 10 bases lay in between. Germline assignment: CDR1 SNHLY and CDR2 FYNNEI. The CDR3 covers 14 residues. About this clone: Its specificity is unknown.

This TCR was recovered from an adult with an advanced solid tumor such as melanoma, head and neck, liver or kidney cancer. The sample in question was CD4+ or CD8+ T cells sorted from blood, obtained in a trial of the OX40 agonist ivuxolimab. The chain is built from TRBV2 and TRBJ1-3; D is possibly TRBD1 (5 bases). The CDR3 spells CASTGTISGNTIYF. Written as DNA, the CDR3 is TGTGCCAGCACCGGGACGATCTCTGGAAACACCATATATTTT.